This entry lists 24 T cell receptor beta chains sequenced from one sample in a study of T cells in localized non-small cell lung cancer. Using immunoSEQ multiplex PCR, the repertoire was profiled, and TCRdb retains in-frame clones only, with some absent. The sample carries about 33,000 clones, roughly 90% recorded once. Specimen: peripheral blood, collected before any cancer treatment. Receptors originate from a man between 40 and 70 years old with stage I lung adenocarcinoma.

The V and J genes are TRBV6-4 and TRBJ2-5; no firm D call. V lost 1 base, J lost 5 bases, and 8 bases lay in between. Germline CDR1 MRHNA, CDR2 SNTAGT. The CDR3 extends over 13 amino acids. In DNA form, the CDR3 reads TGTGCCAGCAGTGACTGGGCTGGGGAGACCCAGTACTTC. Translating it yields CASSDWAGETQYF.

The chain uses TRBV18 and TRBJ1-3; the D gene is possibly TRBD1 (5 bases). V shed 2 bases and J shed 0 bases, with 14 bases lying between them. Germline V gene sequence: CDR1 KGHSH, CDR2 LQKENI. CDR3 length: 17 residues. DNA for the CDR3: TGTGCCAGCTCACCATCCCGGGCCGGGGGCTCTGGAAACACCATATATTTT. It specifies CASSPSRAGGSGNTIYF.

The genes are TRBV6-5 and TRBJ2-2, with D maybe TRBD1 (7 bases). The CDR3 contains 15 residues. V shed 3 bases and J shed 4 bases, with 12 bases lying between them. CDR1 and CDR2 from the germline V gene are MNHEY and SVGAGI. This CDR3 is CASSYQGGTTGELFF. DNA for the CDR3: TGTGCCAGCAGTTATCAGGGGGGCACCACCGGGGAGCTGTTTTTT.

This clone is a singleton in its sample. The rearrangement uses TRBV11-2 and TRBJ1-2; D is unclear. V gave up 5 bases and J gave up 8 bases, with 12 bases separating them. The CDR3 has 12 residues. CDR1 is SGHAT, CDR2 FQNNGV, per germline. The CDR3 loop is CASSDPGWGYTF. In DNA form, the CDR3 reads TGTGCCAGCAGCGATCCCGGGTGGGGCTACACCTTC.

This chain joins TRBV11-2 and TRBJ1-6; 7 bases fit TRBD1. V was clipped by 5 bases and J by 4 bases; unmatched bases: 2. The germline V gene has CDR1 SGHAT and CDR2 FQNNGV. CDR3 length: 14 amino acids. The CDR3 DNA sequence: TGTGCCAGCAGCGGGGGACAGTATAATTCACCCCTCCACTTT. Translated: CASSGGQYNSPLHF.

The V gene is TRBV19, the J gene TRBJ1-2; D not certain. The germline gives CDR1 LNHDA, CDR2 SQIVND (reference sequence). The V and J ends lost 6 bases and 9 bases respectively, with 14 bases between them. The CDR3 runs to 12 residues. The CDR3 nucleotides read TGTGCCAGTAGGAAGAGCTTGACAAGCTACACCTTC. Protein: CASRKSLTSYTF.

This chain links TRBV7-8 with TRBJ2-2; D is unresolved. Trimming took off 7 bases at V and 2 bases at J, with 17 bases between the two ends. The CDR3 runs to 16 residues. Germline lookup yields CDR1 SGHVS and CDR2 FQNEAQ. CDR3 in DNA: TGTGCCAGCAACCACAGAAGGGTTCTTAACACCGGGGAGCTGTTTTTT. Its translation is CASNHRRVLNTGELFF.

The rearrangement joins TRBV11-2 to TRBJ2-5, with D possibly TRBD1 on 7 matching bases. CDR3 length: 15 residues. Germline values: CDR1 SGHAT, CDR2 FQNNGV. The V gene lost 4 bases and the J gene lost 5 bases, with 17 bases spanning the gap. For the CDR3, the DNA is TGTGCCAGCAGCTCAGGAGGGGGCGTATCGGAGACCCAGTACTTC. Translating it yields CASSSGGGVSETQYF.

The chain carries TRBV6-5 and TRBJ1-2; TRBD1 matches at 9 bases. Germline loops: CDR1 MNHEY, CDR2 SVGAGI. The J segment lost 1 base and the V segment lost 6 bases, leaving 6 bases of the junction unmatched. This CDR3 has 15 residues. The CDR3 region is CASRDRDRVNYGYTF. The CDR3 DNA sequence: TGTGCCAGCAGAGACCGGGACAGGGTTAACTATGGCTACACCTTC.

The chain recombines TRBV5-4 with TRBJ2-5; TRBD2 might be the D (5 bases). The V gene lost 6 bases and the J gene lost 5 bases, with 17 bases spanning the gap. Per the germline V gene, CDR1 is SGHNT and CDR2 is YYREEE (reference sequence). This CDR3 is 14 amino acids long. The DNA for the CDR3 is TGTGCCAGCAACTCCCGGGGAGACCTGGAGACCCAGTACTTC. It specifies CASNSRGDLETQYF.

Concerning this clone itself: Different DNA sequences within this sample yield the same CDR3. V gene TRBV5-1 combines with J gene TRBJ2-3; D is undetermined. V lost 0 bases to trimming and J lost 6 bases, with 8 bases between them. This CDR3 is 13 amino acids long. The germline gives CDR1 SGHRS, CDR2 YFSETQ. CDR3 amino acids: CASSLGAGDTQYF. CDR3 coding DNA: TGCGCCAGCAGCTTGGGGGCAGGTGATACGCAGTATTTT. The full variable domain, rest sourced from reference TRBV5-1 and TRBJ2-3, is KAGVTQTPRYLIKTRGQQVTLSCSPISGHRSVSWYQQTPGQGLQFLFEYFSETQRNKGNFPGRFSGRQFSNSRSEMNVSTLELGDSALYLCASSLGAGDTQYFGPGTRLTVL.

The genes are TRBV18 and TRBJ2-7; 7 positions agree with TRBD1. The germline V gene has CDR1 KGHSH and CDR2 LQKENI. The CDR3 loop spans 14 amino acids. V gave up 6 bases and J gave up 1 base; unmatched junction bases: 6. The CDR3 spells CASSRDRESYEQYF. As DNA, the CDR3 is TGTGCCAGCTCCCGCGACAGGGAATCCTACGAGCAGTACTTC.

This chain joins TRBV5-1 and TRBJ2-2; the D gene is possibly TRBD2 (5 bases). Trimming took off 1 base at V and 5 bases at J, with 15 bases between the two ends. The CDR3 extends over 16 amino acids. CDR1 and CDR2 from the germline V gene are SGHRS and YFSETQ. DNA of the CDR3: TGCGCCAGCAGCTTGATAGGCAGGACTGGAACCGGGGAGCTGTTTTTT. As protein: CASSLIGRTGTGELFF.

This chain connects TRBV6-5 to TRBJ2-5; 14 nucleotides line up with TRBD2. The CDR3 is 16 amino acids. From germline, CDR1 is MNHEY and CDR2 SVGAGI. V was pared by 4 bases and J by 4 bases, with 5 bases of the junction left unmatched. In DNA form, the CDR3 reads TGTGCCAGCAGTTTCGGACTAGCGGGGGGCGCAGAGACCCAGTACTTC. Translation: CASSFGLAGGAETQYF.

The chain links TRBV27 to TRBJ1-2; D gene uncertain. The ends were cut back, 1 base at V and 6 bases at J, with 6 bases in the middle. The CDR3 consists of 12 residues. Germline lookup yields CDR1 MNHEY and CDR2 SMNVEV (reference sequence). The CDR3 DNA is TGTGCCAGCAGTTTATACGGAAATGGCTACACCTTC. Translated, it gives CASSLYGNGYTF.

The chain joins TRBV6-1 to TRBJ1-2; the D gene is possibly TRBD1 (5 bases). CDR3 length: 15 residues. Deletions cut 2 bases from V and 4 bases from J, with 14 bases between. Germline assignment: CDR1 MNHNS and CDR2 SASEGT. CDR3 sequence (DNA): TGTGCCAGCAGTGAATTTCGGGGGGATCCCTATGGCTACACCTTC. Its protein product is CASSEFRGDPYGYTF.

J is TRBJ1-2 and V is TRBV2; D may be TRBD1 (6 bases). The CDR3 length is 13 residues. V was trimmed by 9 bases and J by 2 bases, leaving 13 bases between them. In germline, CDR1 is SNHLY, CDR2 FYNNEI. The CDR3 sequence: CASTGSTNYGYTF. The CDR3 region has the DNA TGTGCCAGTACAGGGTCGACGAACTATGGCTACACCTTC.

The rearrangement links TRBV21-1 to TRBJ1-1; TRBD1, the table's D call, lacks a check against the DNA. TRBV21-1 is described as a pseudogene. The CDR3 loop spans 14 amino acids. The CDR3: CASSFRDRNTEAFF. CDR3 DNA: TGTGCCAGCAGTTTTCGGGACAGGAACACTGAAGCTTTCTTT.

This chain links TRBV6-4 with TRBJ2-3, with D possibly being TRBD1 (6 bases). V lost 6 bases and J 4 bases, leaving 17 bases between the germline ends. This CDR3 comprises 15 residues. The germline V gene encodes CDR1 MRHNA and CDR2 SNTAGT. CDR3 in DNA: TGTGCCAGCAGGGATAAAACAGGGAAACCAGATACGCAGTATTTT. This encodes CASRDKTGKPDTQYF.

The CDR3 nucleotides are TGTGCCTGGAATGGGTTGTGGGGCTACACCTTC. It specifies CAWNGLWGYTF. V usage is TRBV30 and J usage is TRBJ1-2; D not resolved. Germline loops: CDR1 GTSNPN, CDR2 SVGIG (reference sequence). This CDR3 is 11 amino acids long. The V and J ends lost 4 bases and 8 bases respectively, with 11 bases between them. Full variable domain (remainder filled in from reference TRBV30 and TRBJ1-2): SQTIHQWPATLVQPVGSPLSLECTVEGTSNPNLYWYRQAAGRGLQLLFYSVGIGQISSEVPQNLSASRPQDRQFILSSKKLLLSDSGFYLCAWNGLWGYTFGSGTRLTVV.

The chain uses TRBV27 and TRBJ1-2, with 9 bases identical to TRBD1. CDR1 MNHEY and CDR2 SMNVEV come from the germline V gene (reference sequence). CDR3 length: 12 residues. V shed 11 bases and J 2 bases; nucleotides not matched to a gene: 3. As DNA, the CDR3 is TGTGCCGCCGGACAGGGGAACTATGGCTACACCTTC. Amino acid sequence: CAAGQGNYGYTF.

The chain couples TRBV11-2 to TRBJ1-6, with D perhaps matching TRBD1 (5 bases). CDR3 length: 13 amino acids. Trimming stripped 8 bases from V and 7 bases from J, with 12 bases between. CDR1 and CDR2 (germline): SGHAT, FQNNGV. The CDR3 loop reads CASAGTANSPLHF. The DNA of the CDR3 is TGTGCCAGCGCCGGGACGGCGAATTCACCCCTCCACTTT.

This chain links TRBV9 with TRBJ1-4; D perhaps matches TRBD1 (5 bases). There are 15 residues in the CDR3. Trimming cost V 0 bases and J 1 base, with 7 bases left between them. The germline CDR1 and CDR2 sequences are SGDLS and YYNGEE. CDR3: CASSVAGVTNEKLFF. For the CDR3, the DNA is TGTGCCAGCAGCGTAGCGGGGGTAACTAATGAAAAACTGTTTTTT. The complete variable domain, with remaining parts taken from reference TRBV9 and TRBJ1-4, reads DSGVTQTPKHLITATGQRVTLRCSPRSGDLSVYWYQQSLDQGLQFLIQYYNGEERAKGNILERFSAQQFPDLHSELNLSSLELGDSALYFCASSVAGVTNEKLFFGSGTQLSVL.

This chain links TRBV30 with TRBJ1-5; no clear D gene. The V end was cut by 2 bases, the J end by 0 bases, with 11 bases between. Germline CDR1 and CDR2: GTSNPN and SVGIG (reference sequence). This CDR3 has 15 amino acids. The CDR3 region has the DNA TGTGCCTGGAGTCTACCGACTTATAGCAATCAGCCCCAGCATTTT. It encodes CAWSLPTYSNQPQHF.